This T cell receptor (beta chain) is from a study of T cells in localized non-small cell lung cancer. Clones were sequenced by immunoSEQ multiplex PCR, and TCRdb holds only the in-frame ones, with some missing. This sample carries about 77,000 clones, 88% of them seen once, and the ten largest clones take roughly 20%. General study findings and limits: Heterogeneity remains possible, as sequencing covered one tumor region only.

In its sample, this clone was seen once. Antigen unknown. The material was peripheral blood, obtained before any cancer treatment. The sequence was collected from a woman aged 35-70 years with stage I squamous cell lung carcinoma.

The CDR3 region has the DNA TGTGCCAGCAGCCGTTCGACAGGGGGCACTGAAGCTTTCTTT. Amino acid sequence: CASSRSTGGTEAFF. The chain is built from TRBV11-2 and TRBJ1-1, with 9 bases aligning to TRBD1. In germline, CDR1 is SGHAT, CDR2 FQNNGV. V lost 5 bases, J lost 4 bases, and 5 bases stayed unmatched. The CDR3 is made up of 14 amino acids.